This TCR beta chain was observed in a study of blood T cells in healthy people across ages. Findings and limits, study-wide: The recorded TCR beta diversity per million T cells decreased in a roughly linear manner with age. The long-lived group displayed more naive CD4+ cells, plus higher diversity, than the aged donors did. TCR beta diversity was tightly associated with the proportion of naive T cells.

Through a sample-barcoded 5' primer and a J-beta primer mix, a second PCR was run for roughly 7 to 11 cycles. TCRdb re-analysed the 5' RACE reads in MiXCR, keeping a single row per CDR3 protein. The data contain 700,000 or so distinct CDR3 sequences, about 20% of them singletons. With respect to this clonotype: Antigen unknown.

Germline CDR1 LGHDT, CDR2 YNNKEL (reference sequence). The CDR3 loop spans 14 amino acids. V shed 3 bases, J shed 5 bases, and the junction held 2 bases outside the gene matches. The origin of this receptor is a man aged 65 to 79 in good health. Material for sequencing was blood. The chain has TRBV3-1 and TRBJ1-5, with TRBD1 matching over 9 bases. The CDR3 coding sequence is TGTGCCAGCAGCCACCGGACAGGGGATCAGCCCCAGCATTTT. It translates to CASSHRTGDQPQHF.